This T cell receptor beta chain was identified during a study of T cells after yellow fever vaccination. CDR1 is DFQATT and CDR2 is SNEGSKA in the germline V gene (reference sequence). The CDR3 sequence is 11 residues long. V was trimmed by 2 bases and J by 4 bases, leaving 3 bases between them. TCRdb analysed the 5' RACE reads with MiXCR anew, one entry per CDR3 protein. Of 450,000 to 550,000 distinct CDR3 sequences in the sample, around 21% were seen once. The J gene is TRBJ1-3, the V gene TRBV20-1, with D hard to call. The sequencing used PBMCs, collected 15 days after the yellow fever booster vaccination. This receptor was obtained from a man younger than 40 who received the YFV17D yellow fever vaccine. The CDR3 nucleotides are TGCAGTGCTAGATTGGGAAACACCATATATTTT. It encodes CSARLGNTIYF.